A single sample is the source of the 10 T cell receptor beta chains below, sequenced in a study of blood T cells in healthy people across ages. The second PCR ran about 7 to 12 cycles with a sample-barcoded 5' primer and J-beta primers. TCRdb analysed the 5' RACE reads with MiXCR anew, one entry per CDR3 protein. The data show 870,000 or so distinct CDR3 sequences, around 30% seen once. Source material: blood. The receptors shown here come from a woman of 80 years or more in good health.

This clonotype has just a few counts. The chain couples TRBV6-1 to TRBJ2-5, with TRBD2 as a possible D gene (7 bases). This CDR3 is built from 16 residues. CDR1 and CDR2 (germline): MNHNS, SASEGT. V shed 5 bases and J shed 5 bases, with 21 bases lying between them. CDR3 in DNA: TGTGCCAGCAGTCTCCAATTGGGGGGGGGGCAGGAGACCCAGTACTTC. Protein: CASSLQLGGGQETQYF.

Notes on this clonotype: This could be a read error, since a much larger clone is one nucleotide away. The rearrangement links TRBV24-1 to TRBJ2-1; 7 bases are a match to TRBD1. The V and J ends lost 4 bases and 5 bases, in that order; junction bases with no gene match: 10. This CDR3 comprises 16 residues. CDR1 and CDR2 from the germline V gene are KGHDR and SFDVKD. The CDR3 DNA reads TGTGCCACCAGTGACCCAACGGGACAGCGTCACAATGAGCAGTTCTTC. Its translation is CATSDPTGQRHNEQFF.

The gene calls are TRBV13 and TRBJ1-4; D might be TRBD1 (5 bases). The V end lost 6 bases, the J end lost 7 bases, and 15 bases lay between the germline ends. This CDR3 has 14 residues. Germline values: CDR1 PRHDT, CDR2 FYEKMQ (reference sequence). The CDR3 sequence is CASRLRARGEKLFF. The CDR3 nucleotides read TGTGCCAGCAGACTCAGGGCGCGTGGTGAAAAACTGTTTTTT. The variable domain in full, with the rest retrieved from reference TRBV13 and TRBJ1-4, is AAGVIQSPRHLIKEKRETATLKCYPIPRHDTVYWYQQGPGQDPQFLISFYEKMQSDKGSIPDRFSAQQFSDYHSELNMSSLELGDSALYFCASRLRARGEKLFFGSGTQLSVL.

The sample holds many counts of this clonotype. The chain employs TRBV27 and TRBJ2-6; no firm D call. This CDR3 has 17 residues. Germline-derived CDR1 and CDR2 are MNHEY and SMNVEV (reference sequence). Trimming stripped 8 bases from V and 3 bases from J, with 20 bases between. In DNA, the CDR3 is TGTGCCAGCCATATGACACCAACCCCTGTTGGGGCCAACGTCCTGACTTTC. As protein: CASHMTPTPVGANVLTF. The full variable domain, in which reference TRBV27 and TRBJ2-6 provide the parts outside the CDR3, is EAQVTQNPRYLITVTGKKLTVTCSQNMNHEYMSWYRQDPGLGLRQIYYSMNVEVTDKGDVPEGYKVSRKEKRNFPLILESPSPNQTSLYFCASHMTPTPVGANVLTFGAGSRLTVL.

This clonotype was counted ten times or more. The CDR3 here is CASSQSYGTSQETQYF. The CDR3 nucleotides are TGTGCCAGCAGCCAAAGTTACGGAACATCGCAAGAGACCCAGTACTTC. The V and J genes are TRBV3-1 and TRBJ2-5; D is unclear. The CDR3 consists of 16 residues. Trimming left V 2 bases short and J 2 bases short, with 15 bases between. Germline-derived CDR1 and CDR2 are LGHDT and YNNKEL (reference sequence).

This clonotype has just a few counts. V gene TRBV6-5 combines with J gene TRBJ2-7; no definite D call. Germline V gene sequence: CDR1 MNHEY, CDR2 SVGAGI. This CDR3 spans 18 amino acids. Trimming took off 4 bases at V and 6 bases at J, with 28 bases between the two ends. In DNA form, the CDR3 reads TGTGCCAGCAGTTTTTTTTCTCGGATTGCCGAGCCTAAGGGCGAGCAGTACTTC. This codes for CASSFFSRIAEPKGEQYF.

The rearrangement joins TRBV29-1 to TRBJ2-7; 9 bases line up with TRBD2. Trimming at V came to 4 bases and at J to 0 bases, leaving 4 bases not matched to a gene. Germline V gene data show CDR1 as SQVTM and CDR2 as ANQGSEA. This CDR3 comprises 14 residues. In DNA form, the CDR3 reads TGCAGCGTTGGACTAGCGGTAAGCTCCTACGAGCAGTACTTC. Residues: CSVGLAVSSYEQYF.

V usage is TRBV29-1 and J usage is TRBJ2-1, with 12 bases aligning to TRBD2. The J segment lost 0 bases and the V segment lost 4 bases, leaving 7 bases of the junction unmatched. Germline V gene data show CDR1 as SQVTM and CDR2 as ANQGSEA. The CDR3 consists of 17 residues. This chain's CDR3 is CSVGASGRASSYNEQFF. CDR3 nucleotide sequence: TGCAGCGTTGGGGCTAGCGGGAGGGCGAGCTCCTACAATGAGCAGTTCTTC.

The chain uses TRBV4-2 and TRBJ1-2; D remains ambiguous. Trimming left V 8 bases short and J 5 bases short, with 6 bases between. The CDR3 is made up of 10 amino acids. Germline V CDR1 and CDR2: LGHNA, YNFKEQ. CDR3 sequence (DNA): TGTGCCAGCCTCGCTTATGGCTACACCTTC. Its translation: CASLAYGYTF.

This clonotype showed up many times. The chain employs TRBV7-2 and TRBJ2-4; TRBD1 matches at 9 bases. The trim removed 5 bases at V and 8 bases at J, leaving 10 bases unmatched. CDR3 length equals 15 residues. In germline, CDR1 is SGHTA, CDR2 FQGNSA. CDR3 nucleotide sequence: TGTGCCAGCAGCCCCCTGGGACAGGGCCCTGACATTCAGTACTTC. Its translation: CASSPLGQGPDIQYF.